Following are 2 T cell receptor beta chains from one sample sequenced in a study of control samples from healthy donors and cancer patients. Profiling relied on immunoSEQ multiplex PCR, and the TCRdb table lists in-frame clones only, not all of them. The sample includes around 68,000 clones, more than 80% of them seen just once. Specimen: blood. Receptor source: a man aged 50-60 years in good health.

This chain uses TRBV7-2 with TRBJ1-1; 10 positions match TRBD1. The CDR3 length is 14 residues. The germline V gene has CDR1 SGHTA and CDR2 FQGNSA. After removal of 5 bases from V and 5 bases from J, the junction contained 5 bases not matched to a gene. CDR3 protein: CASSGTGARTEAFF. In DNA form, the CDR3 reads TGTGCCAGCAGCGGGACAGGGGCGCGGACTGAAGCTTTCTTT.

The chain employs TRBV30 and TRBJ1-2; D is ambiguous. Trimming took 5 bases from V and 9 from J, leaving 10 bases between them. The CDR3 totals 10 residues. Looked up from germline, CDR1 is GTSNPN and CDR2 is SVGIG (reference sequence). The CDR3 loop is CAWHHGSYTF. The CDR3 coding sequence is TGTGCCTGGCACCATGGGAGCTACACCTTC. Full variable domain (remainder filled in from reference TRBV30 and TRBJ1-2): SQTIHQWPATLVQPVGSPLSLECTVEGTSNPNLYWYRQAAGRGLQLLFYSVGIGQISSEVPQNLSASRPQDRQFILSSKKLLLSDSGFYLCAWHHGSYTFGSGTRLTVV.